These 2 T cell receptor beta chains were all obtained from the same sample, sequenced in a study of blood T cell repertoires in COVID-19. TCRdb's table, derived via immunoSEQ multiplex PCR, lists solely in-frame clones and lacks some. The profile shows tens of thousands of clones, 90% of them singletons. Sequences were obtained from peripheral blood. The receptors were gathered from a man aged 40-49 years with acute or convalescent COVID-19.

As to this clone: This sample includes further DNA sequences coding for the same CDR3. The rearrangement links TRBV19 to TRBJ2-7, with 10 bases that match TRBD1. This CDR3 has 16 residues. V shed 3 bases, J shed 7 bases, and the junction held 12 bases outside the gene matches. CDR1 and CDR2 (germline): LNHDA, SQIVND (reference sequence). DNA of the CDR3: TGTGCCAGTAGTATTATGGGGACAGGGGCCATCTATGAGCAGTACTTC. Translated: CASSIMGTGAIYEQYF.

The chain employs TRBV30 and TRBJ1-1, with a possible D match to TRBD1 (5 bases). CDR1 is GTSNPN, CDR2 SVGIG, per germline (reference sequence). Trimming removed 6 bases from V and 1 base from J, with 12 bases in between. The CDR3 is 13 amino acids. The CDR3 reads CACPGLSNTEAFF. For the CDR3, the DNA is TGTGCCTGCCCGGGACTTTCGAACACTGAAGCTTTCTTT.